One and the same sample provided the 10 T cell receptor beta chains below, sequenced in a study of cytotoxic CD8 clonotypes in ibrutinib-treated CLL. Assay used: immunoSEQ multiplex PCR; TCRdb lists only in-frame clones, some missing. Found here are around 97,000 clones, 70% to 85% of them singletons; the top ten hold 32%. The specimen comprised PBMCs, sampled after 12 months of ibrutinib treatment. The receptors come from a human donor with chronic lymphocytic leukemia.

The chain employs TRBV30 and TRBJ1-1; a weak D match, TRBD1 (5 bases). V shed 3 bases and J shed 6 bases, with 11 bases lying between them. This CDR3 contains 12 residues. Germline V gene data show CDR1 as GTSNPN and CDR2 as SVGIG (reference sequence). The CDR3 bases are TGTGCCTGGAGCAGGGTGGTACCTGAAGCTTTCTTT. It encodes CAWSRVVPEAFF.

This clone was seen a single time. This chain uses TRBV5-4 with TRBJ2-5, with unresolved D. The ends were cut back, 0 bases at V and 6 bases at J, with 15 bases in the middle. Germline CDR1 and CDR2: SGHNT and YYREEE (reference sequence). The CDR3 has 15 amino acids. The CDR3: CASSLDQTAQKTQYF. CDR3 DNA: TGTGCCAGCAGCTTGGACCAGACGGCTCAAAAGACCCAGTACTTC.

V is TRBV4-2 and J is TRBJ2-1, with D perhaps given as TRBD1 or TRBD2 (5 bases each). Between the trimmed V and J ends, which lost 4 bases and 6 bases, there was a span of 16 bases. This CDR3 spans 15 amino acids. Germline-derived CDR1 and CDR2 are LGHNA and YNFKEQ. CDR3 DNA sequence: TGTGCCAGCAGCCCGGGACCCGGCGAGTCCAATGAGCAGTTCTTC. Its translation: CASSPGPGESNEQFF.

This chain connects TRBV9 to TRBJ2-5; 9 bases map to TRBD2. Germline CDR1 reads SGDLS; CDR2 reads YYNGEE. The CDR3 sequence is 16 residues long. Germline trimming cut 0 bases from V and 3 bases from J; bases unmatched to any gene: 6. CDR3 loop: CASSVASGVTKETQYF. In nucleotides, the CDR3 is TGTGCCAGCAGCGTAGCTAGCGGGGTAACAAAAGAGACCCAGTACTTC. Full variable domain (rest looked up from reference TRBV9 and TRBJ2-5): DSGVTQTPKHLITATGQRVTLRCSPRSGDLSVYWYQQSLDQGLQFLIQYYNGEERAKGNILERFSAQQFPDLHSELNLSSLELGDSALYFCASSVASGVTKETQYFGPGTRLLVL.

As concerns this clone: Within the sample, other DNA sequences also encode this same CDR3. Here the CDR3 DNA reads TGCGCCAGCAGCCAAACCCCTCGACAGTACAGAGAGACCCAGTACTTC. Protein product: CASSQTPRQYRETQYF. V gene TRBV4-1 combines with J gene TRBJ2-5, with D possibly TRBD1 on 5 matching bases. CDR1 MGHRA and CDR2 YSYEKL come from the germline V gene. The germline V and J ends were trimmed by 2 bases and 4 bases, with 17 bases remaining between them. The CDR3 is 16 amino acids.

Turning to this clone: The sample carries other DNA sequences with the same CDR3. V usage is TRBV7-9 and J usage is TRBJ1-1; D is unresolved. This CDR3 is built from 13 residues. Looked up from germline, CDR1 is SEHNR and CDR2 is FQNEAQ (reference sequence). The ends were cut back, 2 bases at V and 1 base at J, with 5 bases in the middle. DNA of the CDR3: TGTGCCAGCAGCTTAAAGGAGAACACTGAAGCTTTCTTT. Encoded protein: CASSLKENTEAFF.

The chain carries TRBV9 and TRBJ1-3; D is unclear. The germline V gene has CDR1 SGDLS and CDR2 YYNGEE. V dropped 0 bases and J dropped 0 bases, with 7 bases sitting between them. The CDR3 loop spans 15 amino acids. The CDR3 DNA reads TGTGCCAGCAGCGTAGGGACCGGCTCTGGAAACACCATATATTTT. Protein: CASSVGTGSGNTIYF.

The rearrangement joins TRBV14 to TRBJ1-2, with 8 bases that match TRBD1. Looked up from germline, CDR1 is SGHDN and CDR2 is FVKESK. The length of the CDR3 is 16 residues. The trim removed 4 bases at V and 5 bases at J, leaving 12 bases unmatched. CDR3 region: CASSPTDRGGWYGYTF. The CDR3 nucleotides read TGTGCCAGCAGCCCTACCGACAGGGGAGGTTGGTATGGCTACACCTTC.

This chain uses TRBV5-1 with TRBJ2-3; 8 nucleotides agree with TRBD1. The germline gives CDR1 SGHRS, CDR2 YFSETQ. This CDR3 spans 15 amino acids. With V trimmed by 4 bases and J by 1 base, 5 bases remained unmatched. The CDR3 spells CASSRDRGGTDTQYF. CDR3 bases: TGCGCCAGCAGCCGAGACAGGGGCGGCACAGATACGCAGTATTTT.

The CDR3 loop is CASSRDGSTDTQYF. The CDR3, as DNA: TGTGCCAGCAGTCGGGACGGGAGCACAGATACGCAGTATTTT. The chain is built from TRBV2 and TRBJ2-3, with D perhaps assigned TRBD1 or TRBD2 (5 bases each). This CDR3 contains 14 residues. Trimming left V 5 bases short and J 0 bases short, with 9 bases between. The germline V gene encodes CDR1 SNHLY and CDR2 FYNNEI. Full variable domain (rest looked up from reference TRBV2 and TRBJ2-3): EPEVTQTPSHQVTQMGQEVILRCVPISNHLYFYWYRQILGQKVEFLVSFYNNEISEKSEIFDDQFSVERPDGSNFTLKIRSTKLEDSAMYFCASSRDGSTDTQYFGPGTRLTVL.